These 2 T cell receptor beta chains were sequenced from one sample in a study of blood T cells in healthy people across ages (dated by TCRdb to between 2014 and 2017). The protocol used for the library was 5' RACE. The run used an Illumina HiSeq 2500. The second PCR ran for roughly 7 to 12 cycles and used a J-beta primer mix along with a sample-barcoded 5' primer. In-frame beta chains were kept once TCRdb had trimmed the public reads at Q25 with fastp and called clones with MiXCR. Merged by CDR3 protein, the rows form single entries marked with the most common genes and DNA. The sample yields fewer than 800,000 distinct CDR3 sequences; 20% to 25% were counted once. Under 4% of the sample is held by the ten biggest clonotypes. The sequencing input was blood. Every receptor here comes from a man between 70 and 80 years old in good health.

This clonotype was seen more than once but under ten times. The J gene is TRBJ1-6, the V gene TRBV12-3 or TRBV12-4; D is uncertain. The CDR3 covers 12 residues. Trimming removed 5 bases from V and 15 bases from J, with 14 bases in between. DNA for the CDR3: TGTGCCAGCAGTACCCAAGGCTTAGTCCTCCACTTT. Its protein is CASSTQGLVLHF.

J is TRBJ2-4 and V is TRBV10-3, with no clear D. The CDR3 covers 12 residues. The germline V gene has CDR1 ENHRY and CDR2 SYGVKD. Trimming stripped 8 bases from V and 6 bases from J, with 11 bases between. The CDR3 loop reads CAISGSGNIQYF. The CDR3 coding sequence is TGTGCCATCTCCGGGTCGGGAAACATTCAGTACTTC.